This entry concerns a single TCR beta chain. This record belongs to a study of blood T cell repertoires in COVID-19. Across the study: There were acute and convalescent COVID-19 samples, and they came from the United States, Italy and Spain. Sources were T cells, B-cell-depleted T cells, or PBMCs; the material itself was cDNA or gDNA.

The CDR3 is 15 residues long. Germline CDR1 reads SGHVS; CDR2 reads FNYEAQ. V trimming: 5 bases; J trimming: 3 bases; junction bases outside the gene matches: 9. Data came from immunoSEQ multiplex PCR; TCRdb stores just in-frame clones and leaves some out. Counted here are about 61,000 clones, approximately 91% occurring once; the ten biggest clones make up around a fifth. The sequence was collected from a woman aged 45-59 years with active or convalescent COVID-19. The V call is TRBV7-6, the J call TRBJ2-7, with 8 bases that match TRBD2. Sample: peripheral blood. CDR3: CASSPEAGAYYEQYF. CDR3 coding DNA: TGTGCCAGCAGCCCTGAAGCGGGGGCATACTACGAGCAGTACTTC.